Below are 5 T cell receptor beta chains sequenced from a single sample in a study of blood T cell repertoires in COVID-19. Clones were read by immunoSEQ multiplex PCR, and TCRdb kept only the in-frame ones, dropping some. The table includes tens of thousands of clones, roughly 84% detected once. The sample comprised peripheral blood. These receptor sequences come from a man at least 80 years old in a cohort sampled during active COVID-19.

V and J are TRBV6-1 and TRBJ2-7; D gene unclear. Germline V gene sequence: CDR1 MNHNS, CDR2 SASEGT. This CDR3 has 15 residues. Deletions cut 1 base from V and 2 bases from J, with 12 bases between. This CDR3 is CASSEGPSRTYEQYF. CDR3 nucleotides: TGTGCCAGCAGTGAAGGCCCCTCGCGGACCTACGAGCAGTACTTC.

This rearrangement joins TRBV5-8 to TRBJ2-6; 11 positions match TRBD1. This CDR3 contains 18 residues. Trimming at V came to 4 bases and at J to 0 bases, leaving 6 bases not matched to a gene. CDR1 is SGHTS, CDR2 YDEGEE, per germline. DNA of the CDR3: TGTGCCAGCAGCCGGGGACAGGGGGAATCCTCTGGGGCCAACGTCCTGACTTTC. It specifies CASSRGQGESSGANVLTF.

This chain joins TRBV21-1 and TRBJ2-7; the table's D call of TRBD1 was not tested on the DNA. TRBV21-1 is an annotated pseudogene. This CDR3 comprises 17 residues. The CDR3 loop is CASSKKGESGPVVEQYF. The CDR3 DNA follows: TGTGCCAGCAGCAAAAAGGGGGAGAGCGGCCCCGTGGTCGAGCAGTACTTC.

The chain couples TRBV11-2 to TRBJ1-1; D remains unclear. The germline V and J ends were trimmed by 5 bases and 0 bases, with 7 bases remaining between them. CDR3 length: 13 residues. The germline CDR1 and CDR2 sequences are SGHAT and FQNNGV. The CDR3 is CASSRQMNTEAFF. Here the CDR3 DNA reads TGTGCCAGCAGCCGTCAGATGAACACTGAAGCTTTCTTT.

The count of this clone is one. V gene TRBV7-2 combines with J gene TRBJ2-1; tentatively, D is TRBD2 (5 bases). Germline values: CDR1 SGHTA, CDR2 FQGNSA. Trimming stripped 6 bases from V and 1 base from J, with 10 bases between. CDR3 length: 14 residues. The CDR3 nucleotides read TGTGCCAGCAGTGCAGGCGGGTCCTACAATGAGCAGTTCTTC. Protein sequence: CASSAGGSYNEQFF.